This record concerns one T cell receptor beta chain sequence. The data stem from a study of blood T cell repertoires in COVID-19. Data came from immunoSEQ multiplex PCR; TCRdb stores just in-frame clones and leaves some out. Among 300,000 or so clones listed, nearly 90% were seen once. Sequenced material: PBMCs or T cells enriched from blood (not recorded which). The TCR originated in a woman aged 45-65 years who had been exposed to COVID-19.

This CDR3 is CASGRGRTETQYF. The CDR3 DNA sequence: TGTGCCAGCGGCCGGGGGCGGACCGAGACCCAGTACTTC. V gene TRBV3-1 (or the pseudogene TRBV3-2) combines with J gene TRBJ2-5; D is possibly TRBD1 or TRBD2 (6 bases each). Germline V CDR1 and CDR2: LGHDT, YNNKEL (reference sequence). Trimming removed 8 bases at V and 5 bases at J, with 15 bases between. The CDR3 has 13 amino acids.